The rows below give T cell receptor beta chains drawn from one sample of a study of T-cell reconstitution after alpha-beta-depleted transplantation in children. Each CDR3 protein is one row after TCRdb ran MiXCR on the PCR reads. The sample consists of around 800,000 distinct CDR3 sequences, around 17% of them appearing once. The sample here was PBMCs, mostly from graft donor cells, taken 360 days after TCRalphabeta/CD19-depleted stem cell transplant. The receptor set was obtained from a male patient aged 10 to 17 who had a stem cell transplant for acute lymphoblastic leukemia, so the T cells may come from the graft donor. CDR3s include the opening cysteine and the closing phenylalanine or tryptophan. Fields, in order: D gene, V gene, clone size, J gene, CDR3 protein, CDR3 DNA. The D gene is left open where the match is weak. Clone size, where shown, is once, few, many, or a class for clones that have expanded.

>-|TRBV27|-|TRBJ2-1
CASSYNRGGYNEQFF
TGTGCCAGCAGTTACAACCGAGGGGGTTACAATGAGCAGTTCTTC
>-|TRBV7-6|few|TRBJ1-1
CASSATGRDTEAFF
TGTGCCAGCAGCGCGACGGGGAGGGACACTGAAGCTTTCTTT
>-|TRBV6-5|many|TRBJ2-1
CASGSLSRARNYEQFF
TGTGCCAGCGGGAGCCTAAGCAGGGCCAGGAATTATGAGCAGTTCTTC
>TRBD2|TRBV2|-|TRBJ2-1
CASGGTSGSNEQFF
TGTGCCAGCGGCGGGACTAGCGGGAGCAATGAGCAGTTCTTC
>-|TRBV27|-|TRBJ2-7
CASSSDEQYF
TGTGCCAGCAGTTCGGACGAGCAGTACTTC
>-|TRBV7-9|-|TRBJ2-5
CASSPFRGRGETQYF
TGTGCCAGCAGCCCCTTCCGCGGGCGCGGTGAGACCCAGTACTTC
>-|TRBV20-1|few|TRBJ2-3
CSASSQSTDTQYF
TGCAGTGCTAGCTCCCAGTCCACAGATACGCAGTATTTT
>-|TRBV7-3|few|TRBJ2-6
CASSLRGPDPSGANVLTF
TGTGCCAGCAGCTTACGGGGTCCCGATCCCTCTGGGGCCAACGTCCTGACTTTC
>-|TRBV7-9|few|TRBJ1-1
CASSLGVGGLDTEAFF
TGTGCCAGCAGCTTAGGCGTCGGGGGGTTGGACACTGAAGCTTTCTTT
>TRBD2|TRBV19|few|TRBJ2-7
CASSIAGGFTYEQYF
TGTGCCAGTAGTATAGCGGGAGGATTTACCTACGAGCAGTACTTC
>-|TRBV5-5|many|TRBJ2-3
CASSLRPNPGTDTQYF
TGTGCCAGCAGCCTCCGGCCGAATCCCGGCACAGATACGCAGTATTTT
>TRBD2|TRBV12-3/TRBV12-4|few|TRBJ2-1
CATSGTSSYNEQFF
TGTGCCACCTCCGGGACTAGCTCCTACAATGAGCAGTTCTTC
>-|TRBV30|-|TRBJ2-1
CAWSVYPGNEQFF
TGTGCCTGGAGTGTCTACCCCGGCAATGAGCAGTTCTTC
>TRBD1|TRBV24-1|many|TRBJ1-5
CATSDPRTGGNQPQHF
TGTGCCACCAGTGACCCCCGTACAGGGGGCAATCAGCCCCAGCATTTT
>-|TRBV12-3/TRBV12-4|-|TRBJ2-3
CASSLKASSTDTQYF
TGTGCCAGCAGTTTGAAGGCGTCTAGCACAGATACGCAGTATTTT
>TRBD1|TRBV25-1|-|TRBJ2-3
CASQLDRGGTDTQYF
TGTGCCAGCCAGTTGGACAGGGGCGGAACAGATACGCAGTATTTT
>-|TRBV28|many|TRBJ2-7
CASSLTNTPLIYEQYF
TGTGCCAGCAGCCTCACAAACACACCCCTGATCTACGAGCAGTACTTC
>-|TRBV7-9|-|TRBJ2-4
CASSRYEAKNIQYF
TGTGCCAGCAGCCGGTATGAAGCCAAAAACATTCAGTACTTC
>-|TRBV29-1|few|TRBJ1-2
CSVEFSVWGFHYGYTF
TGCAGCGTTGAATTTTCGGTGTGGGGTTTTCACTATGGCTACACCTTC
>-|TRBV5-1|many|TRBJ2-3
CASSNIQGPDTQYF
TGCGCCAGCAGCAACATACAGGGTCCAGATACGCAGTATTTT
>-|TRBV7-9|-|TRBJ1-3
CAHSGAGRISGNTIYF
TGCGCGCATTCTGGGGCAGGGAGGATATCTGGAAACACCATATATTTT
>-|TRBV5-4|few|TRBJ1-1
CASSYRQKNTEAFF
TGTGCCAGCAGCTACAGACAGAAGAACACTGAAGCTTTCTTT
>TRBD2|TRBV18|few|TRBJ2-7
CASSQNQGGLAGDSSYEQYF
TGTGCCAGCTCACAAAACCAGGGGGGACTAGCGGGAGACTCCTCCTACGAGCAGTACTTC
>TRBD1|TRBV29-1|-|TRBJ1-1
CSSTGRTNTEAFF
TGCAGCTCGACAGGGCGTACGAACACTGAAGCTTTCTTT
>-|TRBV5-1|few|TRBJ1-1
CASSFNEAFF
TGCGCCAGCAGCTTTAATGAAGCTTTCTTT